Sequencing of this T cell receptor beta chain was carried out in a study of blood T cell repertoires in COVID-19. For the study at large: Spain, Italy and the United States supplied samples that represented acute and convalescent COVID-19. Sources were T cells, B-cell-depleted T cells, or PBMCs; the material itself was cDNA or gDNA.

The V and J ends lost 4 bases and 0 bases respectively, with 13 bases between them. Germline V lookup: CDR1 ENHRY, CDR2 SYGVKD. The CDR3 totals 15 residues. In the original processing: The authors estimated nucleated cell counts from reference gene primer amplification. Repertoires were generated with immunoSEQ multiplex PCR, while TCRdb's copy carries only in-frame clones and drops some. Clonal size and the V and J genes are those of that table, whereas D and trimming came from the DNA. The top ten clones hold about 3.5% of a sample with roughly 130,000 clones, roughly nine tenths of them seen once.

Sample: peripheral blood. The receptor was isolated from a man in his fifties with active COVID-19. The chain links TRBV10-3 to TRBJ2-7, with a weak D call TRBD2 (6 bases). The CDR3 nucleotides are TGTGCCATCAGTGGGGGGGATAGATACTCCTACGAGCAGTACGTC. Protein: CAISGGDRYSYEQYV.